This entry concerns a single T cell receptor beta chain. The sample contains more than one DNA sequence encoding this CDR3. TCRdb's table, derived via immunoSEQ multiplex PCR, lists solely in-frame clones and lacks some. The sample has 630,000 or so clones; 98% are singletons. Germline CDR1 is SGHVS and CDR2 is FQNEAQ. The CDR3 runs to 13 residues. V gave up 5 bases and J gave up 2 bases, with 10 bases separating them. The data belong to a study of shared clonotypes between healthy human individuals. The naive CD8 fraction comprised CD45RO-negative cells positively selected for CCR7 and excluded terminally differentiated effector memory CD45RA+ cells. None of the donors, who were healthy HIV-negative adults, had recently had acute infections or vaccinations.

The chain is built from TRBV7-8 and TRBJ2-7; possibly TRBD1 for D (6 bases). The source material was naive CD8+ T cells sorted from blood. This TCR derives from a man aged 25-45 years in good health. The CDR3 sequence is CASSPQGTYEQYF. The CDR3 DNA is TGTGCCAGCAGCCCACAGGGAACCTACGAGCAGTACTTC. Full variable domain (missing parts from reference TRBV7-8 and TRBJ2-7): GAGVSQSPRYKVAKRGQDVALRCDPISGHVSLFWYQQALGQGPEFLTYFQNEAQLDKSGLPSDRFFAERPEGSVSTLKIQRTQQEDSAVYLCASSPQGTYEQYFGPGTRLTVT.